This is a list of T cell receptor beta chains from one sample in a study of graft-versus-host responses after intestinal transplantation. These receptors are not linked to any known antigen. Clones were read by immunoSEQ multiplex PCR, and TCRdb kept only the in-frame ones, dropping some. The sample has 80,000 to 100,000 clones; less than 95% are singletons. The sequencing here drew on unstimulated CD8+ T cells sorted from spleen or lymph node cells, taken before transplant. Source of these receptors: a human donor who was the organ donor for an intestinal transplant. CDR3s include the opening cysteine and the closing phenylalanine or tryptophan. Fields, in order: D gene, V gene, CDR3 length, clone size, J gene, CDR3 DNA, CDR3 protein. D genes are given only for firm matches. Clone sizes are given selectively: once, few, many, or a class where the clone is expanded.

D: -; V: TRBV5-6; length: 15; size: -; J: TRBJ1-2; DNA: TGTGCCAGCACCTTGTTCTTGGGGGGGAACTATGGCTACACCTTC; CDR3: CASTLFLGGNYGYTF
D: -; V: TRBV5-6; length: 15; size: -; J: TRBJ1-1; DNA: TGTGCCAGCAGCCTGCTCGGGGATCGCGATACTGAAGCTTTCTTT; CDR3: CASSLLGDRDTEAFF
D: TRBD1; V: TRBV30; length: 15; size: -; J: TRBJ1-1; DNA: TGTGCCTGGAGGTTAGGGGGCTTGGCGGACACTGAAGCTTTCTTT; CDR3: CAWRLGGLADTEAFF
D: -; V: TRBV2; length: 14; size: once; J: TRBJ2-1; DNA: TGTGCCAGCAGTGACGGTGAGACCTACAATGAGCAGTTCTTC; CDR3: CASSDGETYNEQFF
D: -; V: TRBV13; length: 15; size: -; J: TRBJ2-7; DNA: TGTGCCAGCACCCTGGCGGCTGGCACTAACTACGAGCAGTACTTC; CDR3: CASTLAAGTNYEQYF
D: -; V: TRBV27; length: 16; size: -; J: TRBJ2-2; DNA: TGTGCCAGCAGTCCCCTCCCAGGGTTAGACACCGGGGAGCTGTTTTTT; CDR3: CASSPLPGLDTGELFF
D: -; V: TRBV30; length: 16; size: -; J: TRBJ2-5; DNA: TGTGCCTGGAGTGTGCCTGGAGACTGGAAATGCGAGACCCAGTACTTC; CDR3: CAWSVPGDWKCETQYF
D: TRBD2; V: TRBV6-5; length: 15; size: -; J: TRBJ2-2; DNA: TGTGCCAGCAGTTCGACTAGCGGCTACACCGGGGAGCTGTTTTTT; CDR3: CASSSTSGYTGELFF
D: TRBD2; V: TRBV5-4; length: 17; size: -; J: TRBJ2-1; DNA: TGTGCCAGCAGCGAATTAGGACGGCGGGAGAGTTACAATGAGCAGTTCTTC; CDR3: CASSELGRRESYNEQFF
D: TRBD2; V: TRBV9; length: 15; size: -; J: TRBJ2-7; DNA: TGTGCCAGCAGCCCTCCAGGGACTAGCGTACGCGAGCAGTACTTC; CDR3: CASSPPGTSVREQYF
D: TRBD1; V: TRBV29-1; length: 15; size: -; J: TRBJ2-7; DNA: TGCAGCGTTGGGAACCGGGACAGGGGTTCCTACGAGCAGTACTTC; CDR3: CSVGNRDRGSYEQYF
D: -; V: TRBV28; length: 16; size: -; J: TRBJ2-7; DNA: TGTGCCAGCAGTTTTGGGGTCGACAGGTACTCCTACGAGCAGTACTTC; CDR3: CASSFGVDRYSYEQYF
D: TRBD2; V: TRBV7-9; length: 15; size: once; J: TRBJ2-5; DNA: TGTGCCAGCAGCTTTATGGGACTAGCGGATCTAACCCAGTACTTC; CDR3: CASSFMGLADLTQYF
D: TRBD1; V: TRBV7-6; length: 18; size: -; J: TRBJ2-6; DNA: TGTGCCAGCAGCTTGGAGGTGGGCAGGGGGCTTGGGGCCAACGTCCTGACTTTC; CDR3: CASSLEVGRGLGANVLTF
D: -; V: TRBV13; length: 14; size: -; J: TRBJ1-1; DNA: TGTGCCAGCCTCGTACGGGGGATGAACACTGAAGCTTTCTTT; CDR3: CASLVRGMNTEAFF
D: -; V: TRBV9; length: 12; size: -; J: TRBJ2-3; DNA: TGTGCCAGCAGCGTAGATGCGGATACGCAGTATTTT; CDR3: CASSVDADTQYF
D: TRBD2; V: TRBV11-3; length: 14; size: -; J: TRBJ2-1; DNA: TGTGCCAGCAGCTTAGTGGCGGGAGACAATGAGCAGTTCTTC; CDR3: CASSLVAGDNEQFF
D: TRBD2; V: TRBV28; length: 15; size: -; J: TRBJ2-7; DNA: TGTGCCAGCAGTTTCCTAGCGGGAGGTTACTACGAGCAGTACTTC; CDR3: CASSFLAGGYYEQYF
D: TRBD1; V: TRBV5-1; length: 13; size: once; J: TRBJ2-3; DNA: TGCGCCAGCAGCGCGCAGGGGGCAGATACGCAGTATTTT; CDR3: CASSAQGADTQYF
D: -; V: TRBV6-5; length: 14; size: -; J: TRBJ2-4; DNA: TGTGCCAGCAGGGGAGGAGGGCCCAAAAACATTCAGTACTTC; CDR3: CASRGGGPKNIQYF
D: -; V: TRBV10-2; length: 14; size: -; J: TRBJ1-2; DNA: TGCGCCAGCAGTGAGTGGGGGGTTAACTATGGCTACACCTTC; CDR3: CASSEWGVNYGYTF
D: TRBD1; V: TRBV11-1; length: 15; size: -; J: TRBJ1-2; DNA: TGTGCCAGCAGCTTGAGGGACAGGGTTTCTCGCGGCTACACCTTC; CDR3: CASSLRDRVSRGYTF
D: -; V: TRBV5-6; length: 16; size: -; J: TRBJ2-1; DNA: TGTGCCAGCAGCTTGGACCGGGATACACTTTACAATGAGCAGTTCTTC; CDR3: CASSLDRDTLYNEQFF
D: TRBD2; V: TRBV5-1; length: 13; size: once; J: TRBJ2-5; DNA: TGCGCCAGCAGCTTTACGGGGGGAGAGACCCAGTACTTC; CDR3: CASSFTGGETQYF
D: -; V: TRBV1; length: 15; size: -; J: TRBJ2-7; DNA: TGCACCAGCAGCCAACTCAATAGCGGGAGACGCGAGCAGTACTTC; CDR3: CTSSQLNSGRREQYF
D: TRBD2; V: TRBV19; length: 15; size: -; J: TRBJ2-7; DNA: TGTGCCAGTAGTATAGGTAGCGGGAGTTTCTACGAGCAGTACTTC; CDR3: CASSIGSGSFYEQYF
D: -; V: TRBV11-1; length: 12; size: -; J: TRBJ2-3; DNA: TGTGCCAGCAGCTACTCCACAGATACGCAGTATTTT; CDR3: CASSYSTDTQYF
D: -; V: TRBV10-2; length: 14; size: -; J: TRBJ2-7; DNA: TGCGCCAGCAGTGAGTGGTGGGGCTTGGACGAGCAGTACTTC; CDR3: CASSEWWGLDEQYF